The 11 T cell receptor beta chains listed next were all sequenced from one sample in a study of a mutant IDH1 vaccine in newly diagnosed glioma. Some clones are missing from TCRdb's copy, which holds only in-frame ones; the method was immunoSEQ multiplex PCR. The sample contains some 130,000 clones, around 80% of which appear only once. Noted time point: week 11, during vaccination. A 20-mer mutant IDH1 peptide at 300 ug was injected subcutaneously with topical imiquimod. Their antigens are not known. The sequencing here drew on PBMCs, taken from a glioma patient whose treatment included an IDH1 peptide vaccine. These receptor sequences come from a man in his forties with glioma.

This chain uses TRBV7-2 with TRBJ1-4; D is unclear. Trimming removed 6 bases at V and 0 bases at J, with 11 bases between. The germline V gene has CDR1 SGHTA and CDR2 FQGNSA. CDR3 length: 15 residues. DNA for the CDR3: TGTGCCAGCAGTCCGCGGACTACAACTAATGAAAAACTGTTTTTT. As protein: CASSPRTTTNEKLFF.

The V and J genes are TRBV4-2 and TRBJ2-7; 10 nucleotides align to TRBD1. Unmatched junction bases numbered 9, after V lost 4 bases and J lost 3 bases. This CDR3 contains 16 residues. The germline V gene has CDR1 LGHNA and CDR2 YNFKEQ. CDR3 coding DNA: TGTGCCAGCAGCCGTCAACCGGGACAGGGGAACTACGAGCAGTACTTC. Translation: CASSRQPGQGNYEQYF.

The genes are TRBV28 and TRBJ2-2; D is unresolved. The CDR3 is made up of 13 amino acids. Germline V gene sequence: CDR1 MDHEN, CDR2 SYDVKM. V lost 6 bases and J 5 bases, leaving 10 bases between the germline ends. The CDR3 nucleotides read TGTGCCAGCAGCCCTCTTGGGACCGGGGAGCTGTTTTTT. It encodes CASSPLGTGELFF.

This chain connects TRBV11-1 to TRBJ2-3; TRBD1 matches 9 bases. Germline V CDR1 and CDR2: SGHAT, FQDESV (reference sequence). This CDR3 spans 12 amino acids. CDR3 residues: CPPGQGGFTQYF. DNA of the CDR3: TGTCCCCCGGGACAGGGAGGGTTTACGCAGTATTTT.

The rearrangement joins TRBV6-5 to TRBJ2-3; 9 bases line up with TRBD1. J lost 2 bases, V lost 3 bases, and 6 bases had no gene match. From germline, CDR1 is MNHEY and CDR2 SVGAGI. CDR3 length equals 16 residues. The CDR3 DNA follows: TGTGCCAGCAGTTATACACAGGGGGCGTACACAGATACGCAGTATTTT. Translating it yields CASSYTQGAYTDTQYF.

The genes are TRBV29-1 and TRBJ2-1; 10 bases fit TRBD2. This CDR3 comprises 14 residues. The germline CDR1 and CDR2 sequences are SQVTM and ANQGSEA. J lost 7 bases, V lost 6 bases, and 9 bases had no gene match. The CDR3 sequence: CSVVAGGARNEQFF. The DNA of the CDR3 is TGCAGCGTCGTAGCGGGAGGTGCAAGGAATGAGCAGTTCTTC.

The rearrangement uses TRBV19 and TRBJ2-4; the D gene is possibly TRBD1 (6 bases). Germline V lookup: CDR1 LNHDA, CDR2 SQIVND (reference sequence). Trimming removed 7 bases at V and 7 bases at J, with 8 bases between. The CDR3 extends over 11 amino acids. The CDR3 region has the DNA TGTGCCAGTACCAGGGGTAACATTCAGTACTTC. It translates to CASTRGNIQYF.

The rearrangement uses TRBV19 and TRBJ1-1; no clear D. This CDR3 is built from 14 residues. Germline V CDR1 and CDR2: LNHDA, SQIVND (reference sequence). V lost 1 base, J lost 2 bases, and 8 bases lay in between. DNA for the CDR3: TGTGCCAGTAGTATAGGGGAAGGAAACACTGAAGCTTTCTTT. It encodes CASSIGEGNTEAFF.

This clone is a singleton in its sample. The V gene is TRBV7-6, the J gene TRBJ2-5; the D gene could be TRBD1 or TRBD2 (6 bases each). CDR1 and CDR2 from the germline V gene are SGHVS and FNYEAQ. Trimming removed 5 bases from V and 2 bases from J, with 18 bases in between. The CDR3 extends over 16 amino acids. Here the CDR3 reads CASSRRIGGLQETQYF. The CDR3 region has the DNA TGTGCCAGCAGCCGGAGGATAGGGGGACTGCAAGAGACCCAGTACTTC.

In this sample, this clone turned up once. This chain connects TRBV11-2 to TRBJ1-2, with D possibly being TRBD1 (5 bases). V lost 1 base to trimming and J lost 6 bases, with 15 bases between them. The CDR3 is 15 residues long. CDR1 is SGHAT and CDR2 is FQNNGV in the germline V gene. The CDR3 nucleotides are TGTGCCAGCAGCTTAGTTGGTATAGGGGTCAATGGCTACACCTTC. Translating gives CASSLVGIGVNGYTF.

This chain joins TRBV6-1 and TRBJ2-5; D uncertain. The CDR3 runs to 11 residues. The V gene's germline CDR1 is MNHNS and CDR2 SASEGT. Between the trimmed V and J ends, which lost 1 base and 5 bases, there was a span of 2 bases. The CDR3 bases are TGTGCCAGCAGTGAAGGGGAGACCCAGTACTTC. Protein product: CASSEGETQYF.